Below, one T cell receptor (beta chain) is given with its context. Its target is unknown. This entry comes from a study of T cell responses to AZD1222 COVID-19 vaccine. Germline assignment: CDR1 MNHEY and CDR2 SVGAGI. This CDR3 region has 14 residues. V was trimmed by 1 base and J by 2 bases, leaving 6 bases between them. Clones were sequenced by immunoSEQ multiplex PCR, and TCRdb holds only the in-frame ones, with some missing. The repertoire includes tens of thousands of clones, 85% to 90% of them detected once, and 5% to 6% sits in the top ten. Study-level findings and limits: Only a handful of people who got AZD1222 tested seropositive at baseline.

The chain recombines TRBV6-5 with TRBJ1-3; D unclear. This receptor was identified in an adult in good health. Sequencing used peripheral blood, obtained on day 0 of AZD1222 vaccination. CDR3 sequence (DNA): TGTGCCAGCAGTTACTTGTGGGCTGGAAACACCATATATTTT. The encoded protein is CASSYLWAGNTIYF.